Below are 20 T cell receptor beta chains sequenced from a single sample in a study of breast tumors, draining lymph nodes, adjacent tissues. TCRdb reprocessed the multiplex PCR reads with MiXCR, giving one entry per CDR3 protein. This repertoire shows 20,000 to 25,000 distinct CDR3 sequences, about 41% found once; its top ten account for roughly 25%. The specimen was breast tumor tissue. These receptor sequences come from a female donor with breast cancer. Some clones in this sample may be carry-over from other donors' samples.

Of note for this clonotype: A much larger clone lies one base from this, so it may be a read error. The chain is built from TRBV5-1 and TRBJ2-1; D is unclear. This CDR3 has 13 amino acids. CDR1 SGHRS and CDR2 YFSETQ come from the germline V gene. The CDR3 reads CASSLYDINDQFF. The DNA for the CDR3 is TGCGCCAGCAGCCTTTATGACATCAATGACCAGTTCTTC.

This clonotype was observed a few times. The chain links TRBV10-2 to TRBJ2-1, with 7 positions matching TRBD1. From germline, CDR1 is WSHSY and CDR2 SAAADI. CDR3 size: 14 residues. The CDR3 nucleotides are TGCGCAGTAAATAGGGGGCAGGTCTACAATGAGCAGTTCTTC. Translated: CAVNRGQVYNEQFF.

This chain connects TRBV10-3 to TRBJ2-3; D is uncertain. V dropped 0 bases and J dropped 7 bases, with 8 bases sitting between them. Germline CDR1 ENHRY, CDR2 SYGVKD. This CDR3 comprises 13 residues. The CDR3: CAISESSPNTQYF. As DNA, the CDR3 is TGTGCCATCAGTGAGTCGAGCCCCAATACGCAGTATTTT.

This clonotype was detected ten times or more. This rearrangement joins TRBV5-8 to TRBJ2-7; TRBD1 matches 7 bases. CDR1 and CDR2 (germline): SGHTS, YDEGEE. V dropped 6 bases and J dropped 2; count of bases not matched to a gene: 11. CDR3 length: 15 amino acids. This chain's CDR3 is CASTPWTGKAYEQYF. As DNA, the CDR3 is TGTGCCAGCACCCCTTGGACAGGAAAAGCCTACGAGCAGTACTTC.

This clonotype appeared a few times. The chain recombines TRBV27 with TRBJ2-1, with D perhaps matching TRBD1 or TRBD2 (5 bases each). Trimming took off 2 bases at V and 7 bases at J, with 15 bases between the two ends. The CDR3 has 15 amino acids. Germline V gives CDR1 MNHEY, CDR2 SMNVEV (reference sequence). As DNA, the CDR3 is TGTGCCAGCAGTTTAGGGACCGAGGCGGTGAATGAGCAGTTCTTC. Translation: CASSLGTEAVNEQFF.

There are many counts of this clonotype. The gene calls are TRBV7-9 and TRBJ1-4; D is unclear. Per germline, CDR1 SEHNR and CDR2 FQNEAQ (reference sequence). CDR3 length: 14 residues. Trimming shortened V by 5 bases and J by 6 bases, and 13 bases separated the two germline ends. CDR3 sequence: CASSHQIDDEKLFF. CDR3 in DNA: TGTGCCAGCAGCCACCAGATCGACGATGAAAAACTGTTTTTT.

The chain couples TRBV2 to TRBJ2-5, with D uncertain. The germline V gene has CDR1 SNHLY and CDR2 FYNNEI. Trimming took off 11 bases at V and 5 bases at J, with 18 bases between the two ends. The CDR3 is made up of 13 amino acids. The CDR3 bases are TGTGCCCAATCCGCCCGAAACAAGGAGACCCAGTACTTC. Translated, it gives CAQSARNKETQYF.

Points on this clonotype: It is unclear where the CDR3 begins or ends on the DNA, so no DNA is shown, and the CDR3 is as TCRdb lists it. This rearrangement joins TRBV5-1 to TRBJ2-2; TRBD1 is the table's D call and was not checked against the DNA. Germline CDR1 reads SGHRS; CDR2 reads YFSETQ. The CDR3 is made up of 20 amino acids, end residues included. Here the CDR3 reads CASSLPGEVPETQYFGELFF.

The gene calls are TRBV5-1 and TRBJ2-6, with 7 bases aligning to TRBD2. CDR3 size: 17 residues. V lost 5 bases and J lost 0; bases outside the gene matches: 8. Germline-derived CDR1 and CDR2 are SGHRS and YFSETQ. The CDR3 spells CASSKDPGGSGANVLTF. Written as DNA, the CDR3 is TGCGCCAGCAGTAAGGATCCGGGGGGCTCTGGGGCCAACGTCCTGACTTTC.

This clonotype was seen a few times. Germline and junction disagree at one end, which may indicate a read error. The CDR3 sequence is CASSVSENYGYTF. The CDR3, as DNA: TGTGCCAGCAGCGTATCCGAGAATTATGGTTACACCTTC. The V call is TRBV9, the J call TRBJ1-2; no clear D. The germline V gene encodes CDR1 SGDLS and CDR2 YYNGEE. This CDR3 is 13 amino acids long.

This clonotype was picked up many times. The rearrangement uses TRBV5-4 and TRBJ2-7; 7 bases are shared with TRBD1. Germline V CDR1 and CDR2: SGHNT, YYREEE (reference sequence). After removal of 4 bases from V and 3 bases from J, the junction contained 10 bases not matched to a gene. This CDR3 region has 15 residues. CDR3 amino acids: CASSPAGTAIYEQYF. CDR3 in DNA: TGTGCCAGCAGCCCCGCCGGGACAGCTATCTACGAGCAGTACTTC.

The rearrangement uses TRBV4-2 and TRBJ2-1; 10 bases are shared with TRBD2. Germline values: CDR1 LGHNA, CDR2 YNFKEQ. The V segment lost 0 bases and the J segment 5 bases; nucleotides outside the gene matches: 10. The CDR3 length is 18 residues. The CDR3, as DNA: TGTGCCAGCAGCCAAGATGTCCGGGAGCGGGGGGGTAACAATGAGCAGTTCTTC. This gives the protein CASSQDVRERGGNNEQFF.

In this sample, this clonotype turned up many times. The junction departs from the called germline gene at one end, perhaps through a read error. The rearrangement uses TRBV7-9 and TRBJ2-3, with D perhaps matching TRBD1 (6 bases). Germline V gene lookup returns CDR1 SEHNR and CDR2 FQNEAQ (reference sequence). This CDR3 is built from 17 residues. The DNA for the CDR3 is TGTGCCAGCAGCTTAGGGCAGACAGGTGCTAGGACAGATCCGCAGTATTTT. Translation: CASSLGQTGARTDPQYF. Filled out from reference TRBV7-9 and TRBJ2-3, the complete variable domain reads DTGVSQNPRHKITKRGQNVTFRCDPISEHNRLYWYRQTLGQGPEFLTYFQNEAQLEKSRLLSDRFSAERPKGSFSTLEIQRTEQGDSAMYLCASSLGQTGARTDPQYFGPGTRLTVL.

This clonotype was detected ten times or more. This sequence joins TRBV7-8 and TRBJ2-3; TRBD2 matches 10 bases. Germline lookup yields CDR1 SGHVS and CDR2 FQNEAQ. The length of the CDR3 is 16 residues. The junction had 7 bases not matched to a gene; V was cut back by 5 bases and J by 2 bases. The CDR3 sequence is CASSTGTSVNTDTQYF. In DNA, the CDR3 is TGTGCCAGCAGCACAGGGACTAGCGTCAACACAGATACGCAGTATTTT.

The rearrangement uses TRBV29-1 and TRBJ1-4, with D tentatively TRBD1 (5 bases). This CDR3 is built from 12 residues. V lost 2 bases and J lost 10, with 11 bases in between. Germline V lookup: CDR1 SQVTM, CDR2 ANQGSEA. The CDR3 sequence is CSVEQGMGKLFF. CDR3 nucleotides: TGCAGCGTTGAACAGGGTATGGGAAAACTGTTTTTT.

The genes are TRBV20-1 and TRBJ2-3; D is perhaps TRBD1 or TRBD2 (6 bases each). This CDR3 region has 12 residues. The germline gives CDR1 DFQATT, CDR2 SNEGSKA (reference sequence). Trimming stripped 6 bases from V and 11 bases from J, with 18 bases between. The CDR3 nucleotides read TGCAGTGCGACGGAGGGGGTGGGTGAGCAGTATTTT. This sequence encodes CSATEGVGEQYF.

Comment on this clonotype: An end of the junction differs from the germline gene, which may be a read error. The V gene is TRBV20-1, the J gene TRBJ2-1; a possible D gene is TRBD2 (6 bases). Germline-derived CDR1 and CDR2 are DFQATT and SNEGSKA (reference sequence). The CDR3 has 13 residues. This CDR3 reads CSTGGTESNAQFF. The CDR3 nucleotides are TGCAGTACGGGCGGGACTGAAAGTAATGCGCAGTTCTTC.

The genes are TRBV15 and TRBJ2-5; a weak D match, TRBD1 (5 bases). The CDR3 contains 14 residues. The germline gives CDR1 LNHNV, CDR2 YYDKDF (reference sequence). Between the trimmed V and J ends, which lost 3 bases and 2 bases, there was a span of 10 bases. DNA for the CDR3: TGTGCCACCAGCAGTGGGGCAATTCAAGAGACCCAGTACTTC. Translated: CATSSGAIQETQYF.

This clonotype was counted only a few times. This may be a read error: a much more frequent sequence differs by one nucleotide. CDR3 amino acids: CASSLDTGENYGYPF. The CDR3 DNA sequence: TGTGCCAGCAGCTTAGATACAGGGGAGAACTATGGCTACCCCTTC. The V gene is TRBV7-2, the J gene TRBJ1-2; TRBD1 matches at 7 bases. This CDR3 region has 15 residues. Per germline, CDR1 SGHTA and CDR2 FQGNSA.

This clonotype has at least ten counts. This chain uses TRBV5-1 with TRBJ1-2; 12 bases map to TRBD1. The V segment lost 4 bases and the J segment 5 bases; nucleotides outside the gene matches: 6. The CDR3 is 15 residues long. Germline V gives CDR1 SGHRS, CDR2 YFSETQ. The CDR3 sequence: CASSLGQGAGYGYTF. CDR3 DNA sequence: TGCGCCAGCAGCCTGGGACAGGGGGCGGGGTATGGCTACACCTTC.